The table lists the clone carrying this T cell receptor beta chain with a few counts. The antigen remains unidentified. To make TCR beta libraries, researchers used iRepertoire HTBI primers and Arm-PCR of CDR3 regions. TCRdb itself ran the multiplex PCR reads through MiXCR, one entry per CDR3 protein. The repertoire holds about half a million distinct CDR3 sequences, with around 12% as singletons. These data come from a study of regulatory T cells in long-lasting Graves disease. Study summary: Freshly diagnosed Graves' patients had used antithyroid drugs for under 3 months.

Indicated time point: newly diagnosed GD, antithyroid drugs for less than 3 months. RNA isolated from PBMCs was used to make the TCR library. CDR3 length equals 14 residues. Trimming at V came to 0 bases and at J to 8 bases, leaving 5 bases not matched to a gene. In germline, CDR1 is LNHNV, CDR2 YYDKDF (reference sequence). Whole-study results and caveats: Whereas new patients shared about a thousand public clonotypes, persistent patients shared more, at 2,500 to 3,500.

Another study also made use of these data, one on T cells in Graves' hyperthyroidism and ophthalmopathy. That work contributes: Using the HTBI primer set, a first-round RT-PCR was run on the TCR CDR3.

The TCR comes from a woman aged 25 to 39 with Graves disease. V is TRBV15 and J is TRBJ1-2; 8 positions match TRBD1. Sequencing used peripheral blood mononuclear cells (PBMCs), obtained at new diagnosis, from a patient treated with antithyroid drugs. The CDR3 DNA reads as TGTGCCACCAGCAGAGATCAGGGGGCGGAAGGCTACACCTTC. It translates to CATSRDQGAEGYTF.